This TCR beta chain was documented in a study of cytomegalovirus exposure and HLA in healthy donors. Study-level findings and limits: HLA alleles were associated with 15,000 to 20,000 TCR beta sequences in a later analysis at 0.05 false discovery rate. Investigators reported 164 TCR beta chains as tied to cytomegalovirus.

PCR primers comprised 60 Vbeta and 13 Jbeta primers. Assay: immunoSEQ multiplex PCR; the TCRdb copy retains only in-frame clones and omits some. The repertoire holds 140,000 to 150,000 clones, with approximately 78% as singletons. The CDR3 runs to 14 residues. Germline-derived CDR1 and CDR2 are SGHTA and FQGNSA. V was shortened by 2 bases and J by 3 bases, with 8 bases between the two germline ends. A note on this clone: As yet, its antigen is unknown.

The sequence was obtained from a female donor in good health and CMV-seronegative. This chain connects TRBV7-2 to TRBJ1-5; D is ambiguous. Sequencing was carried out using PBMCs. CDR3 sequence reads: CASSLWPDNQPQHF. In DNA, the CDR3 is TGTGCCAGCAGCTTATGGCCAGACAATCAGCCCCAGCATTTT.